The sequence of this T cell receptor (beta chain) was determined in a study of shared clonotypes between healthy human individuals. At the level of the study: Used for every donor were three CD4 naive, three CD4 memory, two CD8 naive and one CD8 memory plate. Notes on the study in general: The four-donor shared clonotypes exceeded non-shared clonotypes in generation probability, with non-shared ones scoring lower. In the sorted subsets, rarefaction showed sequencing was incomplete despite large depth.

Turning to this clone: Its antigen remains unidentified.

Assay used: immunoSEQ multiplex PCR; TCRdb lists only in-frame clones, some missing. The table records around 700,000 clones, 92% of them present only once. CD45RO-negative cells were positively selected for CCR7, leaving out terminally differentiated effector memory CD45RA+ cells. Per the germline V gene, CDR1 is GTSNPN and CDR2 is SVGIG (reference sequence). V was pared by 0 bases and J by 4 bases, with 4 bases between. The CDR3 totals 12 residues. The receptor's source is a man aged 30 to 45 in good health. The sequencing sample was made of naive CD8+ T cells sorted from blood. The V gene is TRBV30, the J gene TRBJ1-3; D is unresolved. CDR3 sequence reads: CAWSVLGNTIYF. CDR3 DNA sequence: TGTGCCTGGAGTGTACTCGGAAACACCATATATTTT.